Below, 22 T cell receptor beta chains from the same sample are listed, as sequenced in a study of blood T cell repertoires in COVID-19. Produced via immunoSEQ multiplex PCR; TCRdb's table is partial and in-frame only. The sample shows about 150,000 clones, 80% to 85% of them seen only once. Source material: PBMCs or T cells enriched from blood (not recorded which). The receptor source for this set is a woman aged 50 to 60 who had been exposed to COVID-19.

This sequence joins TRBV6-4 and TRBJ2-3; D gene ambiguous. Germline V lookup: CDR1 MRHNA, CDR2 SNTAGT. This CDR3 contains 15 residues. Trimming stripped 3 bases from V and 2 bases from J, with 12 bases between. Here the CDR3 DNA reads TGTGCCAGCAGTGAGTCTGTAGCCCACACAGATACGCAGTATTTT. Translating gives CASSESVAHTDTQYF.

The chain combines TRBV2 with TRBJ2-1; 9 bases fit TRBD2. This CDR3 comprises 16 residues. V dropped 6 bases and J dropped 6; count of bases not matched to a gene: 12. Germline V CDR1 and CDR2: SNHLY, FYNNEI. The CDR3 sequence is CASSTGPGGGVNEQFF. In DNA, the CDR3 is TGTGCCAGCAGCACCGGACCGGGCGGGGGGGTCAATGAGCAGTTCTTC. Using reference TRBV2 and TRBJ2-1 for the parts outside the CDR3, the full variable domain is EPEVTQTPSHQVTQMGQEVILRCVPISNHLYFYWYRQILGQKVEFLVSFYNNEISEKSEIFDDQFSVERPDGSNFTLKIRSTKLEDSAMYFCASSTGPGGGVNEQFFGPGTRLTVL.

V and J are TRBV7-2 and TRBJ2-7, with D possibly TRBD1 on 5 matching bases. The CDR3 is 17 amino acids. Trimming stripped 1 base from V and 0 bases from J, with 16 bases between. CDR1 SGHTA and CDR2 FQGNSA come from the germline V gene. The CDR3 DNA reads as TGTGCCAGCAGCTTAGGCCGTGGGGCCATCTTCTCCTACGAGCAGTACTTC. Protein: CASSLGRGAIFSYEQYF.

This chain joins TRBV7-3 and TRBJ1-1; D call uncertain. This CDR3 is 12 amino acids long. The germline CDR1 and CDR2 sequences are SGHTA and FQGTGA. The V gene lost 3 bases and the J gene lost 4 bases, with 6 bases spanning the gap. The CDR3 sequence: CASSFRVTEAFF. In DNA form, the CDR3 reads TGTGCCAGCAGCTTCCGGGTCACTGAAGCTTTCTTT.

The rearrangement links TRBV7-6 to TRBJ1-3, with D possibly being TRBD1 (6 bases). The CDR3 has 15 residues. CDR1 is SGHVS and CDR2 is FNYEAQ in the germline V gene. V was cut by 2 bases and J by 3 bases, with 11 bases left in between. The CDR3 loop reads CASSLKRGLGNTIYF. The CDR3 DNA follows: TGTGCCAGCAGCTTAAAGCGGGGGCTTGGAAACACCATATATTTT.

This rearrangement joins TRBV5-4 to TRBJ2-1; D not resolved. Per germline, CDR1 SGHNT and CDR2 YYREEE (reference sequence). The CDR3 spans 13 residues. Trimming pared 2 bases from V and 2 bases from J, leaving 5 bases between. CDR3 region: CASSFGAYNEQFF. Written as DNA, the CDR3 is TGTGCCAGCAGCTTCGGAGCCTACAATGAGCAGTTCTTC.

The chain has TRBV30 and TRBJ2-1; D gene unclear. The CDR3 sequence is 16 residues long. Trimming shortened V by 2 bases and J by 0 bases, and 14 bases separated the two germline ends. The germline CDR1 and CDR2 sequences are GTSNPN and SVGIG (reference sequence). CDR3 nucleotides: TGTGCCTGGAGTCGAACGGGTCTTAGCTCCTACAATGAGCAGTTCTTC. It translates to CAWSRTGLSSYNEQFF.

The chain couples TRBV7-9 to TRBJ2-5; 8 positions match TRBD1. This CDR3 is built from 13 residues. The V gene's germline CDR1 is SEHNR and CDR2 FQNEAQ (reference sequence). Losses at the gene ends were 3 bases for V and 5 bases for J; bases not matched to a gene: 2. The CDR3, as DNA: TGTGCCAGCAGCTTGGACAGGGTGGAGACCCAGTACTTC. It codes for CASSLDRVETQYF.

The CDR3 loop is CASSRGWFSGNTIYF. In DNA form, the CDR3 reads TGTGCCAGCTCCAGGGGATGGTTCTCTGGAAACACCATATATTTT. The chain links TRBV21-1 to TRBJ1-3; TRBD1 was called by the table and not checked on the DNA. TRBV21-1 is termed a pseudogene. CDR3 length equals 15 residues.

The chain employs TRBV4-1 and TRBJ2-2, with D perhaps TRBD2 (5 bases). Per the germline V gene, CDR1 is MGHRA and CDR2 is YSYEKL. This CDR3 has 13 amino acids. V was shortened by 4 bases and J by 5 bases, with 8 bases between the two germline ends. The DNA for the CDR3 is TGCGCCAGCAGCCTTGGGAGTACCGGGGAGCTGTTTTTT. Protein: CASSLGSTGELFF.

The chain employs TRBV7-9 and TRBJ1-3; D gene uncertain. The V gene's germline CDR1 is SEHNR and CDR2 FQNEAQ (reference sequence). The CDR3 has 13 residues. The V gene lost 3 bases and the J gene lost 2 bases, with 5 bases spanning the gap. The chain's CDR3 is CASSLNTGNTIYF. In DNA, the CDR3 is TGTGCCAGCAGCTTGAACACTGGAAACACCATATATTTT.

Only a few counts were recorded for this clone. This chain links TRBV2 with TRBJ1-2, with 12 bases aligning to TRBD1. CDR3 size: 13 residues. With 6 bases clipped from V and 8 bases from J, the junction kept 4 bases outside the gene matches. In germline, CDR1 is SNHLY, CDR2 FYNNEI. CDR3 in amino acids: CASRGQGAKGYTF. The CDR3 region has the DNA TGTGCCAGCAGGGGACAGGGGGCAAAGGGCTACACCTTC.

Here the CDR3 DNA reads TGTGCCAGCAGTGACCAAGACAGGAGGGAGCAGTTCTTC. It yields the protein CASSDQDRREQFF. The chain couples TRBV6-4 to TRBJ2-1, with D tentatively TRBD1 (6 bases). The V gene lost 2 bases and the J gene lost 10 bases, with 12 bases spanning the gap. Germline CDR1 is MRHNA and CDR2 is SNTAGT. The CDR3 has 13 amino acids.

This chain uses TRBV18 with TRBJ1-1; D gene uncertain. V lost 3 bases to trimming and J lost 3 bases, with 11 bases between them. The germline gives CDR1 KGHSH, CDR2 LQKENI. The CDR3 is made up of 14 amino acids. For the CDR3, the DNA is TGTGCCAGCTCACCGACCCCCGGGGACACTGAAGCTTTCTTT. It encodes CASSPTPGDTEAFF.

The rearrangement uses TRBV12-5 and TRBJ1-4; D gene uncertain. The V end lost 1 base, the J end lost 0 bases, and 24 bases lay between the germline ends. The germline V gene encodes CDR1 LGHNT and CDR2 FRNRAP. This CDR3 region has 21 residues. The CDR3 nucleotides are TGTGCTAGTGGTTTGGGCCCCCCTACAGTTCAGTCCCTCGCAACTAATGAAAAACTGTTTTTT. This sequence encodes CASGLGPPTVQSLATNEKLFF.

The genes are TRBV7-6 and TRBJ2-2, with 7 bases lining up with TRBD1. CDR1 SGHVS and CDR2 FNYEAQ come from the germline V gene. The CDR3 length is 17 residues. Trimming cost V 0 bases and J 7 bases; bases outside gene matches: 11. The CDR3 DNA is TGTGCCAGCAGCTTAGCATTACTTAGACAGGGCCACGGGGAGCTGTTTTTT. This encodes CASSLALLRQGHGELFF.

The chain links TRBV27 to TRBJ1-3; possible D gene TRBD1, 5 bases. The CDR3 is made up of 16 amino acids. Trimming stripped 0 bases from V and 0 bases from J, with 9 bases between. Germline V CDR1 and CDR2: MNHEY, SMNVEV (reference sequence). The CDR3 region is CASSLSGRASGNTIYF. CDR3 bases: TGTGCCAGCAGTTTATCGGGCAGGGCCTCTGGAAACACCATATATTTT.

V is TRBV25-1 and J is TRBJ2-1; 7 bases match TRBD2. This CDR3 has 14 residues. Germline assignment: CDR1 MGHDK and CDR2 SYGVNS. After removal of 5 bases from V and 10 bases from J, the junction contained 11 bases not matched to a gene. The CDR3 DNA follows: TGTGCCAGCAGTAGCGGGGCCCGGCCCTCGGAGCAGTTCTTC. Its protein is CASSSGARPSEQFF.

This sequence joins TRBV7-8 and TRBJ1-1; TRBD1 agrees at 8 bases. V dropped 5 bases and J dropped 4; count of bases not matched to a gene: 6. This CDR3 region has 14 residues. The germline V gene encodes CDR1 SGHVS and CDR2 FQNEAQ. The CDR3, as DNA: TGTGCCAGCAGCGCTTCGGACAGGGTCACTGAAGCTTTCTTT. This gives the protein CASSASDRVTEAFF.

The sample holds one count of this clone. The rearrangement links TRBV7-8 to TRBJ2-1, with D perhaps matching TRBD2 (6 bases). The V gene lost 5 bases and the J gene lost 8 bases, with 16 bases spanning the gap. CDR3 length: 14 residues. CDR1 and CDR2 (germline): SGHVS, FQNEAQ. The CDR3 here is CASSPGLLIYEQFF. In DNA, the CDR3 is TGTGCCAGCAGCCCGGGACTTCTTATATATGAGCAGTTCTTC.

CDR3 nucleotide sequence: TGCGCCAGCAGCCAAGCCAAGTCTCCGGGACTGGGAGAGACCCAGTACTTC. Protein: CASSQAKSPGLGETQYF. The J gene is TRBJ2-5, the V gene TRBV4-3; weak D call: TRBD2 (6 bases). CDR3 size: 17 residues. Trimming took off 1 base at V and 4 bases at J, with 19 bases between the two ends. Looked up from germline, CDR1 is LGHNA and CDR2 is YSLEER.

The chain carries TRBV15 and TRBJ2-7, with D perhaps TRBD2 (5 bases). In germline, CDR1 is LNHNV, CDR2 YYDKDF (reference sequence). The length of the CDR3 is 15 residues. Trimming shortened V by 0 bases and J by 6 bases, and 15 bases separated the two germline ends. The CDR3 loop is CATSRDPGLATEQYF. In nucleotides, the CDR3 is TGTGCCACCAGCAGAGATCCTGGACTGGCAACCGAGCAGTACTTC.